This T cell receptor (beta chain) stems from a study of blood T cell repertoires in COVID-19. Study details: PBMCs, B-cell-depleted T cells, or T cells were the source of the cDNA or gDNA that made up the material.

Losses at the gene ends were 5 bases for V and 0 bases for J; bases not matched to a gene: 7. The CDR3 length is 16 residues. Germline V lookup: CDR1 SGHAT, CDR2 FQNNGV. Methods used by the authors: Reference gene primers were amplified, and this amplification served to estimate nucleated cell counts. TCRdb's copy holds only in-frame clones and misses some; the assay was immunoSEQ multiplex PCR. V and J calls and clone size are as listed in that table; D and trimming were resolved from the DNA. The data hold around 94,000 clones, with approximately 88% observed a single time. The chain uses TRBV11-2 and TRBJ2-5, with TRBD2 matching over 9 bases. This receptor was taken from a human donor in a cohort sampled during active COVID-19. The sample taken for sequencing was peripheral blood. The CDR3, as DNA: TGTGCCAGCAGCCCAAATAGCGGGAGCCACCAAGAGACCCAGTACTTC. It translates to CASSPNSGSHQETQYF.